What follows are 11 T cell receptor beta chains derived from one specimen sequenced in a study of shared clonotypes between healthy human individuals. Sequencing used immunoSEQ multiplex PCR; TCRdb keeps in-frame clones, though not all of them. Here the sample spans millions of clones, roughly 91% being singletons. Cells designated naive CD8 were CD45RO-negative and were positively selected for CCR7, with terminally differentiated effector memory CD45RA+ cells excluded. The sequenced sample was naive CD8+ T cells from PBMCs. The receptors come from a man between 18 and 29 years old in good health. Some clones in this sample may be carry-over from other donors' samples.

A few counts support this clone. The J gene is TRBJ1-2, the V gene TRBV5-6; D uncertain. CDR3 length: 12 residues. Germline CDR1 is SGHDT and CDR2 is YYEEEE. Trimming pared 3 bases from V and 8 bases from J, leaving 11 bases between. The CDR3: CASSWGDFGYTF. CDR3 coding DNA: TGTGCCAGCAGCTGGGGTGACTTCGGCTACACCTTC.

V and J are TRBV5-6 and TRBJ2-2; possible D gene TRBD2, 6 bases. The CDR3 covers 14 residues. Germline loops: CDR1 SGHDT, CDR2 YYEEEE. V lost 3 bases and J lost 4, with 10 bases in between. This chain's CDR3 is CASSWGLSTGELFF. The CDR3 DNA reads TGTGCCAGCAGCTGGGGACTCTCCACCGGGGAGCTGTTTTTT.

The rearrangement links TRBV19 to TRBJ2-2, with a tentative D call TRBD2 (6 bases). The CDR3 has 15 residues. V lost 6 bases, J lost 4 bases, and 15 bases lay in between. The germline gives CDR1 LNHDA, CDR2 SQIVND (reference sequence). CDR3 sequence reads: CASSRLVSFTGELFF. The CDR3 DNA follows: TGTGCCAGTAGCAGACTAGTTTCGTTCACCGGGGAGCTGTTTTTT.

The V gene is TRBV7-2, the J gene TRBJ1-1, with D unresolved. The V gene's germline CDR1 is SGHTA and CDR2 FQGNSA. The CDR3 covers 16 residues. Trimming took 3 bases from V and 0 from J, leaving 14 bases between them. CDR3 nucleotides: TGTGCCAGCAGCTTCAGCAGTTCCGGCATGAACACTGAAGCTTTCTTT. Amino acid sequence: CASSFSSSGMNTEAFF.

The V and J genes are TRBV27 and TRBJ2-7, with D perhaps matching TRBD1 (6 bases). The CDR3 totals 14 residues. Per the germline V gene, CDR1 is MNHEY and CDR2 is SMNVEV (reference sequence). Trimming pared 3 bases from V and 0 bases from J, leaving 9 bases between. The chain's CDR3 is CASSFDRTSYEQYF. The CDR3 DNA sequence: TGTGCCAGCAGTTTCGACAGGACCTCCTACGAGCAGTACTTC.

This sequence joins TRBV18 and TRBJ2-1; D remains ambiguous. Germline CDR1 and CDR2: KGHSH and LQKENI. Trimming removed 0 bases at V and 2 bases at J, with 11 bases between. The CDR3 is 16 residues long. The CDR3 nucleotides read TGTGCCAGCTCACCACCGTCGGGTCCCCCCTACAATGAGCAGTTCTTC. Encoded protein: CASSPPSGPPYNEQFF.

The chain links TRBV7-9 to TRBJ1-2, with D possibly being TRBD1 (6 bases). Trimming removed 5 bases from V and 4 bases from J, with 11 bases in between. The germline gives CDR1 SEHNR, CDR2 FQNEAQ (reference sequence). The CDR3 extends over 13 amino acids. The CDR3 DNA sequence: TGTGCCAGCAGCCAAAACAGGGCCTATGGCTACACCTTC. As protein: CASSQNRAYGYTF.

V gene TRBV29-1 combines with J gene TRBJ2-7; 10 bases line up with TRBD2. This CDR3 spans 14 amino acids. Trimming took 2 bases from V and 0 from J; bases not matched to a gene: 1. Germline V CDR1 and CDR2: SQVTM, ANQGSEA. The CDR3 DNA reads TGCAGCGTTGAAACTAGCGGGGTCTCCTACGAGCAGTACTTC. As protein: CSVETSGVSYEQYF.

This clone was observed a few times. J is TRBJ1-1 and V is TRBV6-5; D is ambiguous. This CDR3 is built from 13 residues. The V gene lost 8 bases and the J gene lost 4 bases, with 14 bases spanning the gap. Germline CDR1 and CDR2: MNHEY and SVGAGI. The CDR3 region is CASYDPLGTEAFF. CDR3 DNA: TGTGCCAGCTATGACCCCCTCGGCACTGAAGCTTTCTTT.

This clone was seen only once. The V and J genes are TRBV29-1 and TRBJ2-1; 9 bases agree with TRBD1. The junction had 5 bases not matched to a gene; V was cut back by 5 bases and J by 3 bases. The germline gives CDR1 SQVTM, CDR2 ANQGSEA. CDR3 length: 14 amino acids. The CDR3 DNA sequence: TGCAGCGTTCCCCGACAGGGGGTCTACAATGAGCAGTTCTTC. Amino acids: CSVPRQGVYNEQFF.

The CDR3 region has the DNA TGTGCCAGCAGCTCGACGACAGGGACCCCCTACGAGCAGTACTTC. It specifies CASSSTTGTPYEQYF. This rearrangement joins TRBV5-4 to TRBJ2-7, with 7 positions matching TRBD1. V dropped 3 bases and J dropped 2; count of bases not matched to a gene: 8. Germline values: CDR1 SGHNT, CDR2 YYREEE (reference sequence). CDR3 size: 15 residues.